This TCR beta chain was captured by sequencing in a study of cytomegalovirus exposure and HLA in healthy donors (dated by TCRdb to 2015 to 2018). Broadly, across the study: An earlier analysis of approximately 600 of the donors reported more than 250 Gb of sequence data and 100 million to 130 million unique TCR beta sequences from around 200 million T cells. All discovery cohort repertoires had been generated using a single sequencing platform. Rather than drawing on any new phenotypic data, the later analysis identified candidate immune exposures from TCR beta sequences and the way those sequences occurred across donors. Of the 398 genotyped donors, approximately 83% fell in the genetic ancestry cluster associated with self-reported Caucasian donors. HLA typing included class I and class II loci at four-digit resolution. The study combined high-throughput TCR immunosequencing, statistical association of individual TCRs with disease status, and machine learning to predict cytomegalovirus infection status. The study aimed to test whether cataloging public T cell receptors could reveal signatures of past pathogen exposure. Because of strong linkage in the cohort, five DR-DQ haplotypes were treated as single units for association and clustering. The T cell repertoires of under 750 subjects were profiled by immunosequencing and related to cytomegalovirus serostatus. Donor age, sex, ethnicity and CMV serostatus were collected together with the repertoire data. About 300 gigabases of sequencing data and approximately 85 million unique TCR sequences were included in an early release covering around 600 HLA-typed donors. Among roughly 400 genotyped donors of the cohort, an average of about 220,000 unique TCR beta nucleotide sequences was sequenced per donor, of which about 18% were non-productive. The number of typed donors differed by locus: about 620-640 for A, B, C, DRB1 and DQB1; approximately 540 for DQA1; around 580 for DPA1; and approximately 450 for DPB1. An earlier analysis of 587 of the donors used high-throughput TCR beta sequencing to judge whether each TCR beta V gene segment behaved as functional or pseudogenic. In a later analysis, previously published TCR beta repertoires from roughly 710 donors were re-analyzed and high-resolution HLA genotyping was added so that TCR occurrence patterns could be studied. A separate validation cohort of 100 to 150 different subjects was used in addition to the approximately 670-subject first cohort. A later genetic analysis took genome-wide SNP genotypes for about 55% of the roughly 700 donors and used that subset as a discovery cohort. General findings and caveats noted by the study authors: According to a later analysis, TCR association rates differed among HLA loci, with DRB1 alleles showing the most associated TCRs and HLA-C alleles showing the fewest. Three of the identified cytomegalovirus-associated TCR beta chains were confirmed in vitro to be specific for cytomegalovirus antigens. The only immune exposure information available for the cohort was CMV serostatus. In an earlier analysis of approximately 600 of the donors, most TCR beta V segments were observed in productive rearrangements about 90% or about 30% of the time, broadly matching IMGT annotations. Linkage disequilibrium might explain the correlated functional status among segregating V segments, but an unknown experimental factor could not be ruled out. Presence/absence analyses assumed roughly uniform sequencing depth across donors, an assumption that may not hold. A further reported finding was that TCR beta sequences accurately predicted the HLA-A and HLA-B alleles for most subjects in the first cohort. Because HLA typing was unavailable for some donors at each locus, only the typed subset was used in association tests. This cohort had only TCR beta chains sequenced, and the lack of alpha or paired-chain data limited which features could be detected. At a false discovery rate of 0.05, a later analysis linked around 15,000 TCR beta sequences to specific HLA alleles. A group of highly shared sequence variants was considered likely to be a technical artifact of the sequencing pipeline. Most TCR sequences were seen in very few donors, while some public TCRs were found in many individuals. The classifier was reported to diagnose cytomegalovirus status with high specificity and sensitivity in both the original and validation cohorts. When HLA alleles, especially DR and DQ, strongly co-occurred, attributing TCR associations to individual alleles was difficult. The study listed approximately 160 TCR beta chains as associated with cytomegalovirus. In a later analysis, most CMV-associated TCR beta chains were found to appear HLA-restricted, with HLA associations seemingly driven largely by CMV exposure. It was suggested by the authors that the approach could potentially be generalized to other disease states and immunological phenotypes. According to a later genetic analysis, donors in an Asian-associated ancestry cluster had fewer N-insertions in productive TCRs than the approximately 690-donor mean. A later analysis found that HLA-associated TCR beta chains were more clonally expanded and had lower generation probabilities than equally common non-associated chains. A later genetic analysis associated a missense DCLRE1C variant with V-gene and J-gene trimming of TCR beta chains, and an independent cohort replicated the association. Approximately 16 rarely observed V segments, including chromosome 9 orphons, were excluded from the earlier analysis of almost 600 of the donors because counts were too low. The 87-base-pair reads could not distinguish some IMGT-functional V segments, including TRBV6-2 and TRBV6-3, so those segments were excluded. A later analysis reported that several top co-occurrence clusters appeared linked to parvovirus B19, influenza, CMV and Epstein-Barr virus.

This clone was counted once. The antigen this receptor binds is unknown. No base qualities exist here, and no much larger clone lies one base off it. In total, approximately 700 healthy bone marrow donors made up the cohort. All cohort members were sampled while nominally healthy, although unrecorded immune exposures were likely present. The donor was CMV seronegative and was included in the group of hundreds of seronegative cohort members. Each donor provided a peripheral blood sample, and peripheral blood mononuclear cells were used for TCR beta sequencing. Genomic DNA was extracted from the blood cell samples with the Qiagen DNeasy Blood Extraction Kit. Libraries came from the immunoSEQ multiplex PCR assay. The multiplex PCR relied on a mix of 60 forward primers for TCR Vbeta segments and 13 reverse primers for TCR Jbeta segments. A multiplex PCR assay on genomic DNA amplified the CDR3 region of rearranged TCR beta genes. The amplified TCR beta libraries were sequenced on the Illumina HiSeq System as 87-base-pair reads. Under the source paper's analysis protocol: A later analysis counted tens of millions of unique TCR beta chains across the 640 or so repertoires, and roughly 9.9 million of these chains were shared by at least two donors. A nearest-neighbor algorithm error-corrected the raw reads and collapsed the reads into unique sequences, merging closely related sequences to remove PCR and sequencing errors. CDR3 sequences were aligned to IMGT reference sequences to assign V, D and J gene segments. For a sequence to be retained, a match of at least six nucleotides to both a V gene segment and a J gene segment was required. Rearrangements were classified as productive when the CDR3 lacked stop codons and remained in frame with V and J, and all other rearrangements were classified as non-productive. CDR3 was defined by IMGT convention, running from the second conserved V-encoded cysteine to the conserved J-encoded phenylalanine. The earlier analysis of fewer than 700 of the donors excluded sequences that lacked an unambiguous match to a single V gene segment. An earlier analysis of 550 to 650 of the donors classified V segments as functional when productive rearrangements were above 56.7% and as segregating when the standard deviation between donors was above 5%. A statistical classification framework was built to diagnose cytomegalovirus status from the catalog of TCR beta chain sequences. In a later analysis, V and J genes were assigned by comparing TCR nucleotide sequences against IMGT/GENE-DB human TR gene sequences. Using the TCRdist pipeline, a later analysis assigned CDR3 sequences along with most-parsimonious VDJ recombination scenarios. In a later analysis, every TCR beta chain was defined by the combination of its CDR3 amino acid sequence and its V-gene family, and reads without a unique V-gene family were dropped. As a way to deal with suspected cross-contamination and a sequencing artifact, a later analysis dropped 450 to 600 nucleotide sequences that were highly shared and had low generation probability. In a later analysis, a clonal expansion index for each public chain was calculated from normalized within-repertoire ranks of inferred template counts. In a later analysis, generation probabilities were computed using a VDJ recombination model fitted to out-of-frame rearrangements, and the results were checked against IGoR. A later analysis scored TCR-TCR, TCR-HLA and TCR-CMV co-occurrence with hypergeometric tests, applying a repertoire-size bias correction to TCR pairs. To estimate false discovery rates, a later analysis permuted the HLA or CMV assignments 20 times. In a later analysis, co-occurring TCRs were grouped using DBSCAN, and TCRdist sequence similarity was added for clustering within HLA-allele-positive subsets. Co-occurrence clustering excluded repertoires with fewer than 30,000 or more than 120,000 public chains, plus five with anomalous nucleotide sharing. TCRdb provides this immuneACCESS table in a form limited to in-frame rearrangements. Some clones are lacking; in checked studies, under half of them reflect an unresolved V gene, and why the rest are absent is not known. The D gene and trimming were derived from the DNA, and the V and J assignments and clone size from that table. The sample table contains more than 140,000 clones; only one count was recorded for 75% of them. The ten biggest clones cover about 3.5% of the sample.

V is pared back by 5 bases and J by 4 bases, with 14 bases lying between the germline termini. Reading from cysteine to phenylalanine, the CDR3 counts 14 amino acids. The entry retains the CDR3 DNA only, 42 bases that are in frame from base 1. CDR1 and CDR2, looked up from the germline V gene, are MDHEN and SYDVKM. The sequence links TRBV28 to TRBJ1-1; TRBD1 is a possible D gene, resting on 5 matching bases. Sequenced input: PBMCs. The clonotype was recovered from a man aged 40-55 years in good health and CMV-seronegative. The base sequence is TGTGCCAGCAGTGCTCTAGGGGATACCACTGAAGCTTTCTTT. Translated, it reads CASSALGDTTEAFF.